This T cell receptor beta chain was identified during a study of graft-versus-host responses after intestinal transplantation. The data were produced by immunoSEQ multiplex PCR, yet TCRdb's version contains in-frame clones alone and is incomplete. The sample gives fewer than 50,000 clones, roughly 91% of which show up once; around 4.8% is in the top ten. The CDR3 is made up of 17 amino acids. Unmatched junction bases numbered 11, after V lost 3 bases and J lost 6 bases. Per the germline V gene, CDR1 is SEHNR and CDR2 is FQNEAQ (reference sequence). The specimen comprised PBMCs, sampled 524 days after transplant. The V call is TRBV7-9, the J call TRBJ2-3, with TRBD2 matching over 11 bases. The TCR originated in a human patient who received an intestinal transplant, so some T cells may come from the graft donor. As DNA, the CDR3 is TGTGCCAGCAGCTTCCCCATAGCGGGAGGGCCGAGGGATACGCAGTATTTT. Its translation is CASSFPIAGGPRDTQYF.